These T cell receptor beta chains were read from a single sample in a study of regulatory T cells in long-lasting Graves disease. TCRdb re-called the multiplex PCR reads through MiXCR, storing one row per CDR3 protein. The table has approximately 390,000 distinct CDR3 sequences, about 16% seen once. The same sample was also used in a study of T cells in Graves' hyperthyroidism and ophthalmopathy.

The sequencing used peripheral blood mononuclear cells (PBMCs), collected at new diagnosis, from a patient treated with antithyroid drugs. These receptors were obtained from a woman between 18 and 30 years old with Graves disease. Each CDR3 is given with its conserved first and last residue. D genes are given only for firm matches. Size values are once, few and many counts, or a class for expanded clones, and some rows have none.

CDR3nt,CDR3aa,abundance,j_gene,v_gene,d_gene
TGCGCCAGCAGCCAATTATCGGCGGAGACCTCCTACAATGAGCAGTTCTTC,CASSQLSAETSYNEQFF,many,TRBJ2-1,TRBV5-1,.
TGTGCCAGCAGTGAACTTGCGAACCCACAAGAGACCCAGTACTTC,CASSELANPQETQYF,many,TRBJ2-5,TRBV2,.
TGCAGTGCTAGAGATGGGGGCCAGTACGAGCAGTACTTC,CSARDGGQYEQYF,many,TRBJ2-7,TRBV20-1,.
TGTGCCAGCAGCACAATAGCGGGAAGCTACAATGAGCAGTTCTTC,CASSTIAGSYNEQFF,.,TRBJ2-1,TRBV12-3/TRBV12-4,TRBD2
TGCAGTGCTAGAAGTCTAGCGGGAGATCATGAGCAGTTCTTC,CSARSLAGDHEQFF,few,TRBJ2-1,TRBV20-1,TRBD2
TGTGCCAGTAGTAAGAGGGGGAGTCTCCACGAGCAGTACTTC,CASSKRGSLHEQYF,few,TRBJ2-7,TRBV19,.
TGCGCCACCCAAAACAGAAACACCGGGGAGCTGTTTTTT,CATQNRNTGELFF,.,TRBJ2-2,TRBV10-1,.
TGTGCCAGCAGTGATGGGACAGTCCTCTACGAGCAGTACTTC,CASSDGTVLYEQYF,.,TRBJ2-7,TRBV25-1,TRBD1
TGTGCCAGCAGTGAGTCAGGCGACACGTGGGGCTACACCTTC,CASSESGDTWGYTF,.,TRBJ1-2,TRBV25-1,.
TGTGCCAGCAGCTTAGCACAGGGATCGGCCTACGAGCAGTACTTC,CASSLAQGSAYEQYF,many,TRBJ2-7,TRBV7-8,.
TGTGCCACCGGGAAGGCGGGACCCCACGAGCAGTACTTC,CATGKAGPHEQYF,many,TRBJ2-7,TRBV27,.
TGTGCCAGCAGCCTTTCGGCAGAAGGGGCGGGTGAGCAGTACTTC,CASSLSAEGAGEQYF,many,TRBJ2-7,TRBV3-1,.
TGCAGTGCTAGAGATCGGAGGGCCCCGGGTAATTCACCCCTCCACTTT,CSARDRRAPGNSPLHF,.,TRBJ1-6,TRBV20-1,.
TGTGCTGAGGTGAATAGCGGGGATCCGAAATCCTACAATGAGCAGTTCTTC,CAEVNSGDPKSYNEQFF,few,TRBJ2-1,TRBV27,TRBD2
TGCAGTGGCTGGGGGGGCTCGGGGAACGAGCAGTACTTC,CSGWGGSGNEQYF,many,TRBJ2-7,TRBV20-1,.
TGTGCCAGCAGCTCCCGGTGGGGGAAAACCTACGAGCAGTACTTC,CASSSRWGKTYEQYF,many,TRBJ2-7,TRBV11-2,.